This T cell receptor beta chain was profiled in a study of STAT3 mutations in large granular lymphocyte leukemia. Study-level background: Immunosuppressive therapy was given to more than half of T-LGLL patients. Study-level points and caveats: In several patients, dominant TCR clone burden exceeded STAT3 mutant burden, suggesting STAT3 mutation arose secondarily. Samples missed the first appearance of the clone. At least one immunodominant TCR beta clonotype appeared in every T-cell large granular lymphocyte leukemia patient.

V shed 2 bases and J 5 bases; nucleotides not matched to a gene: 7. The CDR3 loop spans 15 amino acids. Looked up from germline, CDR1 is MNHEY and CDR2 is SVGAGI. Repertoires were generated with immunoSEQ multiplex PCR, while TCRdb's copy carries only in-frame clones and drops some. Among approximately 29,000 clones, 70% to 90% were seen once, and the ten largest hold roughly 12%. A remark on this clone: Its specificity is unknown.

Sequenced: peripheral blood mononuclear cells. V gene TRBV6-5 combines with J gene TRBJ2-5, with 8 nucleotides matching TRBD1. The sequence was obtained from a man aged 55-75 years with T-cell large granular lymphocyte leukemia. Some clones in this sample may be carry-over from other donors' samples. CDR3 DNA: TGTGCCAGCAGTTACGGGGGACAGGTTCGGGAGACCCAGTACTTC. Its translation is CASSYGGQVRETQYF.